This section outlines one T cell receptor (beta chain) sequence together with its context. This record comes from a study of blood T cell repertoires in COVID-19. Enrolled through a virtual design, the participants were between roughly 18 and 90 years of age and came from under 25 US areas. V was clipped by 4 bases and J by 4 bases; unmatched bases: 17. Germline assignment: CDR1 SGHTA and CDR2 FQGNSA. The CDR3 is 19 residues long. Method: immunoSEQ multiplex PCR; TCRdb's copy keeps in-frame clones and lacks some. The profile shows about 170,000 clones, roughly 83% of them singletons. Sample: PBMCs or T cells enriched from blood (not recorded which). The genes are TRBV7-2 and TRBJ2-3; the match to TRBD2 covers 10 bases. This TCR derives from a woman in her fifties or sixties who had recovered from COVID-19. The CDR3 spells CASSYKKGLAGVKADTQYF. CDR3 nucleotides: TGTGCCAGCAGCTACAAAAAGGGGCTAGCGGGAGTAAAGGCAGATACGCAGTATTTT. The whole variable domain, filled in from reference TRBV7-2 and TRBJ2-3, reads GAGVSQSPSNKVTEKGKDVELRCDPISGHTALYWYRQSLGQGLEFLIYFQGNSAPDKSGLPSDRFSAERTGGSVSTLTIQRTQQEDSAVYLCASSYKKGLAGVKADTQYFGPGTRLTVL.